Sequencing of this T cell receptor (beta chain) was carried out in a study of T cells after posttransplantation cyclophosphamide. This clone was picked up many times. The protocol was immunoSEQ multiplex PCR, while the TCRdb copy is restricted to in-frame clones and leaves out a portion. Recorded here are roughly 35,000 clones, none singletons. This CDR3 has 13 amino acids. CDR1 and CDR2 (germline): MNHNS, SASEGT. J gave up 4 bases and V 7 bases, and 6 bases lay outside the gene matches. This TCR derives from a girl between 5 and 17 years old in good health, CMV-negative, and a related stem cell transplant donor. Sequenced input: PBMCs. The chain recombines TRBV6-1 with TRBJ1-1; 7 bases are shared with TRBD1. CDR3 DNA sequence: TGTGCCAGCACCCTGACAGGGACCACTGAAGCTTTCTTT. Amino acid sequence: CASTLTGTTEAFF.